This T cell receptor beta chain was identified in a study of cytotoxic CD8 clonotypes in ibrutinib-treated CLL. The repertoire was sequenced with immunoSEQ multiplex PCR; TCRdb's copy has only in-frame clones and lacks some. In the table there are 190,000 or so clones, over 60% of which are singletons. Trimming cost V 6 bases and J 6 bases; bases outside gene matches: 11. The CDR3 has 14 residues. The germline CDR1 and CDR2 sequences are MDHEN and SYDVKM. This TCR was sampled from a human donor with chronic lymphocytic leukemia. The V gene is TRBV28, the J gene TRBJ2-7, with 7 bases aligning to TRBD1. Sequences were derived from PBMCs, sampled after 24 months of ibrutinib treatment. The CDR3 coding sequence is TGTGCCAGCAGGGGGGATAGGGGGCGGCTCGAGCAGTACTTC. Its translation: CASRGDRGRLEQYF.